This T cell receptor beta chain was recovered during a study of T cells in Graves' hyperthyroidism and ophthalmopathy. Points from the study as a whole: A 13 V-J model separated ophthalmopathy from stable hyperthyroidism.

A Clinical Activity Score of at least 3, a NOSPECS grade of at least 4 and a duration under 3 months were recorded in the ophthalmopathy patients. Fresh 10 ml peripheral blood yielded PBMCs. The V end lost 4 bases, the J end lost 2 bases, and 12 bases lay between the germline ends. CDR1 MNHEY and CDR2 SVGAGI come from the germline V gene. CDR3 size: 14 residues. There were TCR beta CDR3 regions amplified from RNA transcripts. A first-round RT-PCR of the TCR CDR3 used the HTBI primer set. TCRdb called the multiplex PCR reads again in MiXCR, with one record for every CDR3 protein. Here the sample spans 330,000 or so distinct CDR3 sequences, 15% to 20% being singletons. In this sample, this clonotype turned up a few times. No antigen is known for it.

This TCR came from a woman in her 40s with Graves' ophthalmopathy. Material for sequencing was blood. The chain links TRBV6-5 to TRBJ2-7, with D maybe TRBD2 (5 bases). CDR3 amino acids: CASSSETGTYEQYF. In DNA form, the CDR3 reads TGTGCCAGCAGTTCCGAGACGGGAACCTACGAGCAGTACTTC.